The source of this T cell receptor beta chain is a study of shared clonotypes between healthy human individuals. The table came from immunoSEQ multiplex PCR; TCRdb's copy has only in-frame clones and leaves some out. The repertoire holds approximately 840,000 clones, with just over 95% as singletons. J was trimmed by 3 bases and V by 6 bases; bases with no gene match: 6. This CDR3 spans 15 amino acids. CDR1 and CDR2 (germline): MDHEN, SYDVKM. Only CD45RO-negative cells positively selected for CCR7 counted as naive CD8 cells, so terminally differentiated effector memory CD45RA+ cells were excluded. As regards this clone: Its antigen is not known.

Findings and limits, study-wide: Despite large depth, sorted-subset datasets appeared incompletely sequenced.

The rearrangement uses TRBV28 and TRBJ2-1, with 9 bases aligning to TRBD1. The TCR originated in a man aged 25-40 years in good health. Sequencing was done on a sample of naive CD8+ T cells sorted from blood. The CDR3 DNA follows: TGTGCCAGCAGCCGGGACAGGGCCATCTACAATGAGCAGTTCTTC. This translates into CASSRDRAIYNEQFF.